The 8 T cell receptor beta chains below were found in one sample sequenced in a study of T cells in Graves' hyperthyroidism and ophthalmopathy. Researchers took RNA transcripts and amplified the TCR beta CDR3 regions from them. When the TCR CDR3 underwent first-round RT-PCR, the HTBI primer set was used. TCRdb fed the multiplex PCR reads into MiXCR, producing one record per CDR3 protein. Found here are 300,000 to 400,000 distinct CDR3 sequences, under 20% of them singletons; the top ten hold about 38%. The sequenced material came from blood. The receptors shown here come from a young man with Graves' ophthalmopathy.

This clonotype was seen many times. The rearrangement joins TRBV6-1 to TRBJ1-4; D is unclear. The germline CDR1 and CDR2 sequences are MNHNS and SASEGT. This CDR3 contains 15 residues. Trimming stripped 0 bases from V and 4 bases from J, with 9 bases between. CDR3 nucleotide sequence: TGTGCCAGCAGTGAAGCCACACGGATTAATGAAAAACTGTTTTTT. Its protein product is CASSEATRINEKLFF.

CDR3: CASGWGTTSDTEAFF. The CDR3 region has the DNA TGTGCTAGTGGTTGGGGGACGACCTCCGACACTGAAGCTTTCTTT. The rearrangement uses TRBV12-5 and TRBJ1-1; possible D gene TRBD1, 5 bases. CDR3 length: 15 amino acids. V was cut by 4 bases and J by 3 bases, with 15 bases left in between. Germline CDR1 is LGHNT and CDR2 is FRNRAP.

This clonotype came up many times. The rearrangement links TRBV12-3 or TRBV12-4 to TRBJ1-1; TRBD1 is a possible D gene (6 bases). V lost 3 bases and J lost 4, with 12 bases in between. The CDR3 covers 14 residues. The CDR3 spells CASSFPGAPTEAFF. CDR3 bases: TGTGCCAGCAGTTTTCCGGGGGCGCCCACTGAAGCTTTCTTT.

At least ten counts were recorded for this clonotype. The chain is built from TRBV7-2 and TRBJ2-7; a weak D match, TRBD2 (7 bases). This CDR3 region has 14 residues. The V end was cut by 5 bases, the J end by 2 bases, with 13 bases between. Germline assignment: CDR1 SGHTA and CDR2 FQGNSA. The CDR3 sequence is CASSETGGPYEQYF. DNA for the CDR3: TGTGCCAGCAGCGAGACGGGGGGCCCCTACGAGCAGTACTTC.

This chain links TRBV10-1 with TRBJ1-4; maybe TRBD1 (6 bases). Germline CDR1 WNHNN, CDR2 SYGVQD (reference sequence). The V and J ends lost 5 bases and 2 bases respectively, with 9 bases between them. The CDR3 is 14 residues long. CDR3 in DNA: TGCGCCAGCAGTCTTGACAGGACTAATGAAAAACTGTTTTTT. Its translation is CASSLDRTNEKLFF.

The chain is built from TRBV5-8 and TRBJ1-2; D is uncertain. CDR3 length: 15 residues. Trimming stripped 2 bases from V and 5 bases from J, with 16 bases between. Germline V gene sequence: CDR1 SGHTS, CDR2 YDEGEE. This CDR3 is CASSLNSPETYGYTF. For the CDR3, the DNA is TGTGCCAGCAGCTTAAACAGCCCAGAGACATATGGCTACACCTTC.

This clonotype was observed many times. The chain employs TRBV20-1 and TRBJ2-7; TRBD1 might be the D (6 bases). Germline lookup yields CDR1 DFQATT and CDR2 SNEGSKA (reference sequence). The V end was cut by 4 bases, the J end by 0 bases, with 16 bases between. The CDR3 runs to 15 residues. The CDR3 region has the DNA TGCAGTGCTAATCCAGGACAGTTGACCTCCTACGAGCAGTACTTC. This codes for CSANPGQLTSYEQYF.

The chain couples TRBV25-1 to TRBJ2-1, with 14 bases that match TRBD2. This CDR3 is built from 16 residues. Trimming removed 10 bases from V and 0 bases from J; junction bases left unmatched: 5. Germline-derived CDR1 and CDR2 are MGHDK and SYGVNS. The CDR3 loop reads CATGLAGGGSYNEQFF. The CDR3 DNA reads TGTGCCACCGGACTAGCGGGGGGCGGCTCCTACAATGAGCAGTTCTTC.